One sample yielded the 7 T cell receptor beta chains listed below, sequenced in a study of T cells after yellow fever vaccination. TCRdb fed the 5' RACE reads into MiXCR, producing one record per CDR3 protein. There are 340,000 or so distinct CDR3 sequences in the sample; under 15% occur only once, and 2.5% to 3.5% lies in the top ten. The sample here was CD4+ T cells sorted from PBMCs, taken 15 days after the yellow fever booster vaccination. All receptors derive from a young man who received the YFV17D yellow fever vaccine.

Ten or more counts support this clonotype. The chain has TRBV2 and TRBJ2-5; D not resolved. The CDR3 spans 10 residues. Germline CDR1 and CDR2: SNHLY and FYNNEI. V gave up 4 bases and J gave up 5 bases, with 2 bases separating them. CDR3 sequence (DNA): TGTGCCAGCAGTGTGGAGACCCAGTACTTC. Translation: CASSVETQYF.

This clonotype has more than one count but fewer than ten. The genes are TRBV4-1 and TRBJ1-4; D not certain. The CDR3 loop spans 13 amino acids. Per germline, CDR1 MGHRA and CDR2 YSYEKL. Trimming pared 8 bases from V and 4 bases from J, leaving 11 bases between. CDR3 sequence: CASQRANNEKLFF. CDR3 DNA sequence: TGCGCCAGCCAGAGGGCCAATAATGAAAAACTGTTTTTT.

V gene TRBV5-1 combines with J gene TRBJ2-1; 13 positions match TRBD2. The J segment lost 6 bases and the V segment lost 0 bases, leaving 3 bases of the junction unmatched. Germline values: CDR1 SGHRS, CDR2 YFSETQ. The CDR3 is made up of 16 amino acids. CDR3 in amino acids: CASSLAGTSGANEQFF. CDR3 DNA: TGCGCCAGCAGCTTGGCAGGGACTAGCGGGGCCAATGAGCAGTTCTTC.

Only a few counts were recorded for this clonotype. The chain employs TRBV2 and TRBJ2-2; 7 bases are a match to TRBD1. The CDR3 is 15 residues long. V shed 4 bases, J shed 0 bases, and the junction held 2 bases outside the gene matches. Germline-derived CDR1 and CDR2 are SNHLY and FYNNEI. CDR3 sequence reads: CASSGGTANTGELFF. CDR3 DNA: TGTGCCAGCAGTGGTGGGACAGCGAACACCGGGGAGCTGTTTTTT. Full variable domain (remainder filled in from reference TRBV2 and TRBJ2-2): EPEVTQTPSHQVTQMGQEVILRCVPISNHLYFYWYRQILGQKVEFLVSFYNNEISEKSEIFDDQFSVERPDGSNFTLKIRSTKLEDSAMYFCASSGGTANTGELFFGEGSRLTVL.

This clonotype has ten or more counts. This chain links TRBV6-2 or TRBV6-3 with TRBJ2-1; D may match TRBD1 or TRBD2 (5 bases each). The germline gives CDR1 MNHEY, CDR2 SVGEGT. Trimming shortened V by 0 bases and J by 3 bases, and 15 bases separated the two germline ends. This CDR3 region has 17 residues. CDR3 bases: TGTGCCAGCAGTTACTCGAGTGTGAGAGGGGTCTACAATGAGCAGTTCTTC. Protein: CASSYSSVRGVYNEQFF.

This clonotype occurred a few times. V usage is TRBV12-3 or TRBV12-4 and J usage is TRBJ2-3; D is unclear. CDR3 length: 14 residues. V lost 2 bases, J lost 6 bases, and 12 bases lay in between. This CDR3 reads CASSLFPRQDTQYF. CDR3 nucleotides: TGTGCCAGCAGTTTATTTCCCCGCCAGGATACGCAGTATTTT.

This clonotype was seen more than once but under ten times. CDR3 sequence (DNA): TGTGCCAGCAGTGATTACTACGGACGTACCTATAGACGGCGGAACACTGAAGCTTTCTTT. Translating it yields CASSDYYGRTYRRRNTEAFF. The J gene is TRBJ1-1, the V gene TRBV6-1; D uncertain. The CDR3 has 20 residues. The V and J ends lost 3 bases and 1 base respectively, with 27 bases between them. Per germline, CDR1 MNHNS and CDR2 SASEGT.